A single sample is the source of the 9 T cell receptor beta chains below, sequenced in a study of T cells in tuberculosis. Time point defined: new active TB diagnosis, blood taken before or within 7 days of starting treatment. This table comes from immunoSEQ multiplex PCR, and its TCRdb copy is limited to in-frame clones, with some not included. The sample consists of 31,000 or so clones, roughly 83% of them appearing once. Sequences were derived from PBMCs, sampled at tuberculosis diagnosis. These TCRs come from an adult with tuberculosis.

CDR3 in amino acids: CASSPIATNNEQFF. The CDR3 DNA is TGTGCCAGCAGCCCCATAGCGACTAACAATGAGCAGTTCTTC. V is TRBV4-2 and J is TRBJ2-1, with D possibly matching TRBD2 (5 bases). This CDR3 has 14 residues. CDR1 LGHNA and CDR2 YNFKEQ come from the germline V gene. Trimming removed 4 bases from V and 5 bases from J, with 12 bases in between.

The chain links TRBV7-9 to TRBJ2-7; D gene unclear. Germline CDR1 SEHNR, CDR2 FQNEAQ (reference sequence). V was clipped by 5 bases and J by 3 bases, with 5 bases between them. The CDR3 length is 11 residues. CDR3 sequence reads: CASSPSYEQYF. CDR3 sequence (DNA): TGTGCCAGCAGCCCTAGCTACGAGCAGTACTTC. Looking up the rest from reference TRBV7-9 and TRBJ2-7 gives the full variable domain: DTGVSQNPRHKITKRGQNVTFRCDPISEHNRLYWYRQTLGQGPEFLTYFQNEAQLEKSRLLSDRFSAERPKGSFSTLEIQRTEQGDSAMYLCASSPSYEQYFGPGTRLTVT.

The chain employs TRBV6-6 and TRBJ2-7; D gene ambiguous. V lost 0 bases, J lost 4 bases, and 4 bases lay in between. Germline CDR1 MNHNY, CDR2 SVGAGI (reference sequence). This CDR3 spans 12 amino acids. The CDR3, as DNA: TGTGCCAGCAGTTACTCATCTTACGAGCAGTACTTC. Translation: CASSYSSYEQYF.

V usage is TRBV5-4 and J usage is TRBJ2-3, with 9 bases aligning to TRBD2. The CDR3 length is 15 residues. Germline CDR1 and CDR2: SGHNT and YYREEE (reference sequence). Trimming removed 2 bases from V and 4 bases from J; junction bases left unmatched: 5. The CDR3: CASSFGGRGADTQYF. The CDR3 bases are TGTGCCAGCAGCTTTGGCGGGAGGGGGGCAGATACGCAGTATTTT.

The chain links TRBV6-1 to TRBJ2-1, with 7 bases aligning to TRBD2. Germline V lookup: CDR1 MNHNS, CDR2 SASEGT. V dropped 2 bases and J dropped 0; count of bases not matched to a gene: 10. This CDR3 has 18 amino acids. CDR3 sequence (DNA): TGTGCCAGCAGTGAAAAACTAGCGCTCAGGAGCTCCTACAATGAGCAGTTCTTC. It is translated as CASSEKLALRSSYNEQFF.

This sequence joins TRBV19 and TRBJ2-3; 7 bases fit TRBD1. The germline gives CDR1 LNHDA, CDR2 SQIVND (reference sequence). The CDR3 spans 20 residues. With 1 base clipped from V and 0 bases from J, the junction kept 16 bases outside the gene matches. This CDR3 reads CASSIAANRGRSRSTDTQYF. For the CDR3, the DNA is TGTGCCAGTAGTATAGCCGCGAACAGGGGTCGTTCCCGGAGCACAGATACGCAGTATTTT.

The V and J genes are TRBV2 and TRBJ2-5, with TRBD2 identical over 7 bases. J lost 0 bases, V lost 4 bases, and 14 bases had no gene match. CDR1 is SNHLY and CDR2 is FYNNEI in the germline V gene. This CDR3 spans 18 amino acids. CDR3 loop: CASSGQGGGPMYQETQYF. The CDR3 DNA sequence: TGTGCCAGCAGTGGCCAGGGCGGGGGACCCATGTACCAAGAGACCCAGTACTTC.

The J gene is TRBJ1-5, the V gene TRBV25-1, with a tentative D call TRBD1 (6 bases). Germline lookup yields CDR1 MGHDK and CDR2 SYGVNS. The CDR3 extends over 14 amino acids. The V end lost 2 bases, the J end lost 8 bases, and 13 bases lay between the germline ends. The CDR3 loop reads CASSEEGDPKPQHF. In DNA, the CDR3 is TGTGCCAGCAGTGAAGAGGGGGACCCGAAGCCCCAGCATTTT.

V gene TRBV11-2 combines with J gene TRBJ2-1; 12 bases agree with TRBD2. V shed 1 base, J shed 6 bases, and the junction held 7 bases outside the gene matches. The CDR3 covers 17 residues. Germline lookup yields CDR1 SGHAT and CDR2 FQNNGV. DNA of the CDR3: TGTGCCAGCAGCTTAGTATCGACTAGCGGGAGTTTCAATGAGCAGTTCTTC. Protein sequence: CASSLVSTSGSFNEQFF.